Below are 5 T cell receptor beta chains sequenced from a single sample in a study of blood T cell repertoires in COVID-19 (dated by TCRdb to the early 2020s). The library relied on the immunoSEQ multiplex PCR assay. The table was pulled from immuneACCESS by TCRdb, which kept in-frame rearrangements only. Such tables lose some clones; where checked, under half of the loss comes from unresolved V genes, and the rest has no known cause. The sample includes under 350,000 clones, with about 86% observed a single time. 3.5% to 4.5% of the sample rests with the top ten. Input material: PBMCs or T cells enriched from blood (not recorded which). The receptors were sampled from a woman aged 40 to 50 with acute COVID-19.

This chain connects TRBV7-9 to TRBJ1-1; D might be TRBD1 (5 bases). CDR1 and CDR2 from the germline V gene are SEHNR and FQNEAQ (reference sequence). The ends were cut back, 1 base at V and 4 bases at J, with 16 bases in the middle. The CDR3 length is 16 residues. The CDR3 DNA reads TGTGCCAGCAGCTTAGAAGGCGGGGTCAGGGCCACTGAAGCTTTCTTT. This gives the protein CASSLEGGVRATEAFF.

This chain connects TRBV7-9 to TRBJ2-3, with D tentatively TRBD2 (5 bases). CDR3 length: 12 amino acids. Trimming left V 5 bases short and J 7 bases short, with 10 bases between. From germline, CDR1 is SEHNR and CDR2 FQNEAQ (reference sequence). The CDR3 DNA is TGTGCCAGCAGCCTACTAGGGAATACGCAGTATTTT. It translates to CASSLLGNTQYF.

The V and J genes are TRBV24-1 and TRBJ1-2; 9 nucleotides agree with TRBD1. The V gene's germline CDR1 is KGHDR and CDR2 SFDVKD. The CDR3 runs to 14 residues. V lost 4 bases to trimming and J lost 8 bases; unmatched junction nucleotides: 7. The CDR3 DNA follows: TGTGCCACCAGTGACCCGGGACAGGGAGACGGCTACACCTTC. Its protein product is CATSDPGQGDGYTF.

The V gene is TRBV27, the J gene TRBJ2-2, with D perhaps matching TRBD1 (6 bases). The CDR3 sequence is 14 residues long. Trimming took off 7 bases at V and 6 bases at J, with 15 bases between the two ends. The germline gives CDR1 MNHEY, CDR2 SMNVEV (reference sequence). DNA for the CDR3: TGTGCCAGCAAACATAGGGGGTTTCCCGGGGAGCTGTTTTTT. Its protein product is CASKHRGFPGELFF.

The rearrangement links TRBV7-3 to TRBJ2-6; 10 bases line up with TRBD1. V lost 5 bases, J lost 3 bases, and 4 bases stayed unmatched. This CDR3 spans 16 amino acids. Per the germline V gene, CDR1 is SGHTA and CDR2 is FQGTGA. This CDR3 reads CASSGTGVGGANVLTF. In DNA form, the CDR3 reads TGTGCCAGCAGCGGGACAGGGGTTGGTGGGGCCAACGTCCTGACTTTC.